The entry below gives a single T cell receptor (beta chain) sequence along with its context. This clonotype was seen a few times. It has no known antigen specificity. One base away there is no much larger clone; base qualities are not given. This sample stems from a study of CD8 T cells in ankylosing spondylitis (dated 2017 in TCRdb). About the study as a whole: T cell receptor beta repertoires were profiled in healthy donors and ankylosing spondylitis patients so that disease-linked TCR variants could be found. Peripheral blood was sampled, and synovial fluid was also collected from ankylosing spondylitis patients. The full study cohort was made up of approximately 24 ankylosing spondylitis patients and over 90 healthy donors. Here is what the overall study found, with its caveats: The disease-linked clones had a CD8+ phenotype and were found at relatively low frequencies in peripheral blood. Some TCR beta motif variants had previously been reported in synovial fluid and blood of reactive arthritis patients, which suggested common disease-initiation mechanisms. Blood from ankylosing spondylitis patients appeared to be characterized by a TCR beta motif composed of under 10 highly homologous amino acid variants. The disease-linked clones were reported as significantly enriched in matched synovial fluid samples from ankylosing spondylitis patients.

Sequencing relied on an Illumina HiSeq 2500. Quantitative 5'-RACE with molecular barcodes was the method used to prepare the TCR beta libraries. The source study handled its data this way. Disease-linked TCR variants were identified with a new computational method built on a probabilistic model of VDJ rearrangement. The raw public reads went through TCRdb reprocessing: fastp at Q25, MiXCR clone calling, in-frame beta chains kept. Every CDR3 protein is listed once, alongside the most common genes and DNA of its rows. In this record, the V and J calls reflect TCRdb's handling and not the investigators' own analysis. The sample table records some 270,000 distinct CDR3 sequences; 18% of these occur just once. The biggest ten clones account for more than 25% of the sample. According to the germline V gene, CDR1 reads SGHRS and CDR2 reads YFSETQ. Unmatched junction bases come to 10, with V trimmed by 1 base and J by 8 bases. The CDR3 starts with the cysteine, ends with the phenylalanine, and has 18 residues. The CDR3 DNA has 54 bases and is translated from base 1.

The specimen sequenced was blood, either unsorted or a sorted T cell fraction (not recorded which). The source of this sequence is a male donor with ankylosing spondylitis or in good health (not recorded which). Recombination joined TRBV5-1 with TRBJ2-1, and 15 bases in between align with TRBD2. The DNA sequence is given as TGCGCCAGCAGCTTGCCTCCTCCGGGACTAGCGGGAGGAGATGAGCAGTTCTTC. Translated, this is CASSLPPPGLAGGDEQFF.